This T cell receptor beta chain was sequenced for a study of Graves' ophthalmopathy and Graves' hyperthyroidism. Across the whole study: There was a collection of peripheral blood at initial diagnosis, before any treatment.

RNA transcripts provided the template for amplifying TCR beta CDR3 regions. An initial RT-PCR round employing HTBI primers preceded a second-round multiplex PCR. TCRdb re-called the multiplex PCR reads through MiXCR, storing one row per CDR3 protein. This table has almost 750,000 distinct CDR3 sequences, 40% appearing once. Germline-derived CDR1 and CDR2 are DFQATT and SNEGSKA (reference sequence). The J segment lost 7 bases and the V segment lost 6 bases, leaving 10 bases of the junction unmatched. This CDR3 is built from 15 residues. General study results and limits: The 13-signature model separated ophthalmopathy from stable hyperthyroidism at roughly 90% sensitivity and 80% to 84% specificity. Blood repertoires reportedly contained most expanded thyroid clonotypes above 0.001 frequency.

This clonotype occurred many times. The target antigen is unknown. Having ophthalmopathy, the donors showed moderate-to-severe activity, CAS ≥3 and NOSPECS ≥4, with disease lasting under 3 months. Sequencing input: peripheral blood. The TCR comes from an adult man with Graves' ophthalmopathy. The chain is built from TRBV20-1 and TRBJ1-5; 12 bases are shared with TRBD1. In DNA form, the CDR3 reads TGCAGTGCAGTGGGACAGGGGGCGCGAGGGCAGCCCCAGCATTTT. Translated, it gives CSAVGQGARGQPQHF.